The 30 T cell receptor beta chains below were found in one sample sequenced in a study of T cell responses to AZD1222 COVID-19 vaccine. The repertoire was sequenced with immunoSEQ multiplex PCR; TCRdb's copy has only in-frame clones and lacks some. The top ten clones hold about 4.8% of a sample with about 99,000 clones, less than 95% of them seen once. Sequences were derived from peripheral blood, sampled on day 0 of AZD1222 vaccination. These receptors were taken from an adult in good health.

This clone was observed a single time. The chain carries TRBV29-1 and TRBJ2-3, with TRBD2 identical over 9 bases. Losses at the gene ends were 2 bases for V and 2 bases for J; bases not matched to a gene: 8. The CDR3 length is 16 residues. CDR1 and CDR2 from the germline V gene are SQVTM and ANQGSEA. The CDR3 is CSVEILKRGATDTQYF. CDR3 bases: TGCAGCGTTGAAATTTTGAAGCGGGGGGCCACAGATACGCAGTATTTT.

The chain recombines TRBV7-2 with TRBJ1-2, with D unresolved. The germline V gene has CDR1 SGHTA and CDR2 FQGNSA. This CDR3 has 12 amino acids. V lost 2 bases and J lost 5, with 6 bases in between. The CDR3 sequence is CASSLTPYGYTF. In nucleotides, the CDR3 is TGTGCCAGCAGCTTAACTCCGTATGGCTACACCTTC.

V is TRBV18 and J is TRBJ1-3; D might be TRBD1 (5 bases). There are 14 residues in the CDR3. From germline, CDR1 is KGHSH and CDR2 LQKENI. Trimming stripped 2 bases from V and 4 bases from J, with 9 bases between. In DNA, the CDR3 is TGTGCCAGCTCACCAGGGGACGTCGGAAACACCATATATTTT. This translates into CASSPGDVGNTIYF.

The chain carries TRBV7-2 and TRBJ2-1; tentatively, D is TRBD2 (5 bases). The CDR3 has 15 residues. CDR1 SGHTA and CDR2 FQGNSA come from the germline V gene. With 5 bases removed from V and 0 bases from J, the gap between germline ends came to 11 bases. The CDR3 nucleotides read TGTGCCAGCAGCGGAGGAGATAGCTCCTACAATGAGCAGTTCTTC. Translated: CASSGGDSSYNEQFF. Combining the CDR3 with reference TRBV7-2 and TRBJ2-1 gives the whole variable domain GAGVSQSPSNKVTEKGKDVELRCDPISGHTALYWYRQSLGQGLEFLIYFQGNSAPDKSGLPSDRFSAERTGGSVSTLTIQRTQQEDSAVYLCASSGGDSSYNEQFFGPGTRLTVL.

This chain links TRBV3-1 (or the pseudogene TRBV3-2) with TRBJ2-1; maybe TRBD2 (6 bases). V was clipped by 0 bases and J by 6 bases, with 9 bases between them. CDR3 length: 14 residues. Germline values: CDR1 LGHDT, CDR2 YNNKEL (reference sequence). CDR3 in DNA: TGTGCCAGCAGCCAAGAGTGGGGGGTCAATGAGCAGTTCTTC. It codes for CASSQEWGVNEQFF.

V gene TRBV5-1 combines with J gene TRBJ2-3; 8 nucleotides line up with TRBD1. The CDR3 sequence is 14 residues long. V shed 4 bases, J shed 2 bases, and the junction held 3 bases outside the gene matches. The germline CDR1 and CDR2 sequences are SGHRS and YFSETQ. The CDR3 bases are TGCGCCAGCAGCCCGGGACAGGCCACAGATACGCAGTATTTT. The encoded protein is CASSPGQATDTQYF.

The CDR3 loop is CASSAHDGRQETQYF. Here the CDR3 DNA reads TGTGCCAGCAGCGCCCATGATGGTAGACAAGAGACCCAGTACTTC. The chain uses TRBV7-3 and TRBJ2-5; D gene unclear. This CDR3 has 15 amino acids. The V end was cut by 5 bases, the J end by 2 bases, with 15 bases between. The V gene's germline CDR1 is SGHTA and CDR2 FQGTGA.

The V call is TRBV5-1, the J call TRBJ1-5, with D possibly being TRBD1 (5 bases). This CDR3 is 14 amino acids long. Germline V gene sequence: CDR1 SGHRS, CDR2 YFSETQ. Trimming pared 5 bases from V and 8 bases from J, leaving 17 bases between. The CDR3 DNA reads as TGCGCCAGCAGACCCGGGACCACCTTGGAGCCCCAGCATTTT. This encodes CASRPGTTLEPQHF. Looking up the rest from reference TRBV5-1 and TRBJ1-5 gives the full variable domain: KAGVTQTPRYLIKTRGQQVTLSCSPISGHRSVSWYQQTPGQGLQFLFEYFSETQRNKGNFPGRFSGRQFSNSRSEMNVSTLELGDSALYLCASRPGTTLEPQHFGDGTRLSIL.

The chain recombines TRBV7-9 with TRBJ2-1, with D possibly matching TRBD1 (5 bases). This CDR3 region has 14 residues. Trimming stripped 1 base from V and 4 bases from J, with 8 bases between. Looked up from germline, CDR1 is SEHNR and CDR2 is FQNEAQ (reference sequence). CDR3 in DNA: TGTGCCAGCAGCTTAGGGGGCCGATACAATGAGCAGTTCTTC. It yields the protein CASSLGGRYNEQFF.

The chain couples TRBV4-2 to TRBJ1-2; the D gene is possibly TRBD1 (5 bases). V dropped 0 bases and J dropped 8 bases, with 16 bases sitting between them. Germline lookup yields CDR1 LGHNA and CDR2 YNFKEQ. CDR3 length: 15 residues. The CDR3 protein is CASSQDGQGGGGYTF. In DNA form, the CDR3 reads TGTGCCAGCAGCCAAGATGGGCAGGGCGGAGGGGGCTACACCTTC.

This clone occurred once. The chain is built from TRBV19 and TRBJ1-2, with D unresolved. Between the trimmed V and J ends, which lost 3 bases and 13 bases, there was a span of 21 bases. The CDR3 totals 14 residues. Germline CDR1 reads LNHDA; CDR2 reads SQIVND (reference sequence). The CDR3 region is CASSISQEDSPRTF. DNA for the CDR3: TGTGCCAGTAGTATCTCCCAGGAGGACTCCCCACGCACCTTC.

This rearrangement joins TRBV7-9 to TRBJ2-7, with D possibly TRBD1 on 6 matching bases. Germline V gives CDR1 SEHNR, CDR2 FQNEAQ (reference sequence). This CDR3 comprises 14 residues. Trimming left V 4 bases short and J 6 bases short, with 16 bases between. For the CDR3, the DNA is TGTGCCAGCAGCTCCGGGACATATGGACCCGAGCAGTACTTC. This gives the protein CASSSGTYGPEQYF.

This chain links TRBV9 with TRBJ2-1, with D unresolved. V was pared by 3 bases and J by 6 bases, with 7 bases between. Germline CDR1 is SGDLS and CDR2 is YYNGEE. The CDR3 length is 12 residues. The CDR3 here is CASSAQGNEQFF. CDR3 DNA sequence: TGTGCCAGCAGCGCCCAAGGCAATGAGCAGTTCTTC.

The chain uses TRBV5-1 and TRBJ2-5; D might be TRBD2 (6 bases). V was shortened by 3 bases and J by 5 bases, with 20 bases between the two germline ends. Per germline, CDR1 SGHRS and CDR2 YFSETQ. This CDR3 is 16 amino acids long. CDR3 residues: CASSYSSGGRGETQYF. As DNA, the CDR3 is TGCGCCAGCAGCTACTCCTCCGGGGGACGGGGGGAGACCCAGTACTTC.

The gene calls are TRBV5-1 and TRBJ1-2; D unresolved. CDR1 and CDR2 from the germline V gene are SGHRS and YFSETQ. Trimming left V 4 bases short and J 6 bases short, with 10 bases between. The CDR3 totals 12 residues. The CDR3 sequence: CASSRDQNGYTF. In DNA form, the CDR3 reads TGCGCCAGCAGCAGGGATCAAAATGGCTACACCTTC.

The rearrangement links TRBV5-3 to TRBJ1-1, with D unclear. TRBV5-3 is known as an ORF, though its function is uncertain. The CDR3 is 15 residues long. The ends were cut back, 0 bases at V and 1 base at J, with 10 bases in the middle. CDR3 protein: CARSLGALTNTEAFF. In DNA, the CDR3 is TGTGCCAGAAGCTTGGGGGCGCTGACGAACACTGAAGCTTTCTTT.

V gene TRBV4-1 combines with J gene TRBJ2-7; the D is unclear. Germline CDR1 reads MGHRA; CDR2 reads YSYEKL. Trimming cost V 2 bases and J 7 bases, with 9 bases left between them. The length of the CDR3 is 12 residues. CDR3 residues: CASSQPGWEQYF. The CDR3 bases are TGCGCCAGCAGCCAACCCGGCTGGGAGCAGTACTTC.

The chain uses TRBV7-2 and TRBJ2-5; D may be TRBD2 (6 bases). Trimming stripped 2 bases from V and 1 base from J, with 8 bases between. CDR3 length: 14 residues. Germline V gives CDR1 SGHTA, CDR2 FQGNSA. CDR3 protein: CASSLSSGQETQYF. The CDR3, as DNA: TGTGCCAGCAGCTTAAGTAGCGGCCAAGAGACCCAGTACTTC.

The J gene is TRBJ1-3, the V gene TRBV18; D gene uncertain. CDR1 is KGHSH and CDR2 is LQKENI in the germline V gene. V lost 4 bases, J lost 1 base, and 8 bases lay in between. The CDR3 spans 14 residues. CDR3 DNA sequence: TGTGCCAGCTCACTACTAGGGTCTGGAAACACCATATATTTT. It codes for CASSLLGSGNTIYF.

The V gene is TRBV6-5, the J gene TRBJ1-2; D is undetermined. Germline CDR1 MNHEY, CDR2 SVGAGI. V lost 0 bases and J 5 bases, leaving 16 bases between the germline ends. The CDR3 has 16 residues. CDR3 in amino acids: CASSYSMLGLNYGYTF. DNA of the CDR3: TGTGCCAGCAGTTACTCGATGCTGGGTTTAAATTATGGCTACACCTTC.

This chain joins TRBV3-1 (or the pseudogene TRBV3-2) and TRBJ2-1; D may correspond to TRBD1 or TRBD2 (5 bases each). CDR1 is LGHDT, CDR2 YNNKEL, per germline (reference sequence). The CDR3 extends over 17 amino acids. V lost 4 bases and J lost 9, with 25 bases in between. For the CDR3, the DNA is TGTGCCAGCAGCCCCAGGGTCCTTCCGGGGTGGTTAAGTGAGCAGTTCTTC. It codes for CASSPRVLPGWLSEQFF.

On this clone: In the same sample, other DNA sequences code for this CDR3. V and J are TRBV18 and TRBJ1-2, with D uncertain. V lost 3 bases to trimming and J lost 3 bases, with 8 bases between them. The CDR3 sequence is 13 residues long. Germline lookup yields CDR1 KGHSH and CDR2 LQKENI. CDR3 sequence: CASSPSGDYGYTF. The CDR3 bases are TGTGCCAGCTCACCCTCGGGAGACTATGGCTACACCTTC.

The chain joins TRBV30 to TRBJ1-4, with a possible D match to TRBD1 (5 bases). CDR3 length: 13 amino acids. V shed 2 bases and J shed 6 bases, with 10 bases lying between them. Germline V gene data show CDR1 as GTSNPN and CDR2 as SVGIG (reference sequence). CDR3 protein: CAWSQGTYEKLFF. The CDR3 nucleotides are TGTGCCTGGAGTCAAGGGACCTATGAAAAACTGTTTTTT.

This clone was observed a handful of times. The genes are TRBV27 and TRBJ1-1, with unresolved D. CDR1 MNHEY and CDR2 SMNVEV come from the germline V gene (reference sequence). V gave up 5 bases and J gave up 5 bases, with 15 bases separating them. This CDR3 has 14 residues. CDR3 amino acids: CASSPNRGGTEAFF. For the CDR3, the DNA is TGTGCCAGCAGTCCTAACCGGGGAGGGACTGAAGCTTTCTTT.

The chain is built from TRBV5-4 and TRBJ2-5, with a weak D call TRBD1 (5 bases). Germline CDR1 is SGHNT and CDR2 is YYREEE (reference sequence). This CDR3 spans 14 amino acids. The V gene lost 4 bases and the J gene lost 2 bases, with 12 bases spanning the gap. The DNA for the CDR3 is TGTGCCAGCAGCAATTGGGGCAGTCAAGAGACCCAGTACTTC. Protein sequence: CASSNWGSQETQYF. The full variable domain, rest sourced from reference TRBV5-4 and TRBJ2-5, is ETGVTQSPTHLIKTRGQQVTLRCSSQSGHNTVSWYQQALGQGPQFIFQYYREEENGRGNFPPRFSGLQFPNYSSELNVNALELDDSALYLCASSNWGSQETQYFGPGTRLLVL.

This chain links TRBV14 with TRBJ1-1; D gene unclear. V was pared by 5 bases and J by 4 bases, with 8 bases between. Germline V gives CDR1 SGHDN, CDR2 FVKESK. This CDR3 contains 12 residues. CDR3 in DNA: TGTGCCAGCAGCAGGGCTAGCACTGAAGCTTTCTTT. Translated, it gives CASSRASTEAFF.

The V call is TRBV14, the J call TRBJ2-7, with D perhaps given as TRBD1 or TRBD2 (7 bases each). Germline V gene data show CDR1 as SGHDN and CDR2 as FVKESK. Trimming pared 3 bases from V and 1 base from J, leaving 19 bases between. CDR3 length: 17 residues. As DNA, the CDR3 is TGTGCCAGCAGCCAGGAGGTCGGCAGGGGGGGATCCTACGAGCAGTACTTC. It encodes CASSQEVGRGGSYEQYF.

The rearrangement links TRBV28 to TRBJ2-7; no reliable D call. The V and J ends lost 6 bases and 0 bases respectively, with 21 bases between them. CDR3 length equals 17 residues. Per the germline V gene, CDR1 is MDHEN and CDR2 is SYDVKM. CDR3 region: CASSQTLGRTGSYEQYF. CDR3 nucleotides: TGTGCCAGCAGCCAAACTCTCGGACGGACGGGCTCCTACGAGCAGTACTTC.

This chain connects TRBV5-8 to TRBJ2-3, with 7 bases identical to TRBD1. The J segment lost 2 bases and the V segment lost 7 bases, leaving 10 bases of the junction unmatched. The CDR3 consists of 15 residues. The germline V gene has CDR1 SGHTS and CDR2 YDEGEE. The CDR3 sequence: CASPSRQGPTDTQYF. In DNA, the CDR3 is TGTGCCAGCCCGTCACGACAGGGCCCCACAGATACGCAGTATTTT.

This sequence joins TRBV5-1 and TRBJ2-7; D perhaps matches TRBD1 (5 bases). Germline loops: CDR1 SGHRS, CDR2 YFSETQ. The CDR3 totals 12 residues. Trimming shortened V by 4 bases and J by 4 bases, and 9 bases separated the two germline ends. This CDR3 is CASSPRQYEQYF. CDR3 in DNA: TGCGCCAGCAGCCCTCGACAGTACGAGCAGTACTTC.